Listed below are T cell receptor beta chains from one sample, sequenced in a study of blood T cell repertoires in COVID-19. The table came from immunoSEQ multiplex PCR; TCRdb's copy has only in-frame clones and leaves some out. The sample has 120,000 to 150,000 clones; 84% are singletons. The sample taken for sequencing was peripheral blood. These TCRs come from an elderly woman in a cohort sampled during active or convalescent COVID-19. Each CDR3 is given with its conserved first and last residue. D genes are given only for firm matches. Rows give clone size only sometimes, using once, few, many, or a class for an expanded clone.

abundance | j_gene | v_gene | d_gene | CDR3aa | CDR3nt
- | TRBJ1-1 | TRBV19 | - | CASSPAWGGNTEAFF | TGTGCCAGTAGTCCAGCTTGGGGGGGAAACACTGAAGCTTTCTTT
- | TRBJ2-1 | TRBV9 | TRBD2 | CASSVDSGGANEQFF | TGTGCCAGCAGCGTAGATAGCGGGGGGGCAAATGAGCAGTTCTTC
- | TRBJ1-2 | TRBV3-1/TRBV3-2 | - | CASSPREAWYGYTF | TGTGCCAGCAGCCCCCGAGAGGCCTGGTATGGCTACACCTTC
- | TRBJ1-5 | TRBV5-5 | TRBD1 | CASSRTGTGSNQPQHF | TGTGCCAGCAGCCGGACTGGGACAGGAAGCAATCAGCCCCAGCATTTT
- | TRBJ2-3 | TRBV20-1 | - | CSAHKTDTQYF | TGCAGTGCACATAAGACAGATACGCAGTATTTT
- | TRBJ1-2 | TRBV7-2 | - | CASSLGQDNYGYTF | TGTGCCAGCAGCTTAGGGCAGGATAACTATGGCTACACCTTC
few | TRBJ1-1 | TRBV18 | - | CASSPGRDTEAFF | TGTGCCAGCTCACCAGGGCGTGACACTGAAGCTTTCTTT
- | TRBJ2-1 | TRBV4-2 | TRBD2 | CASSQRFTSGGRNEQFF | TGTGCCAGCAGCCAAAGGTTCACTAGCGGGGGGCGCAATGAGCAGTTCTTC
- | TRBJ2-1 | TRBV7-2 | - | CASSLGQFDEQFF | TGTGCCAGCAGCCTAGGACAGTTCGATGAGCAGTTCTTC
- | TRBJ2-7 | TRBV10-3 | - | CAISARTLPYEQYF | TGTGCCATCAGTGCCCGGACACTTCCATACGAGCAGTACTTC
- | TRBJ2-7 | TRBV6-5 | - | CASSRLDESSEQYF | TGTGCCAGCAGCCGACTAGATGAATCTAGCGAGCAGTACTTC
- | TRBJ2-2 | TRBV7-3 | - | CASSWGVNTGELFF | TGTGCCAGCAGCTGGGGGGTGAACACCGGGGAGCTGTTTTTT
- | TRBJ2-7 | TRBV18 | TRBD1 | CASSPWDRPPYEQYF | TGTGCCAGCTCACCATGGGACAGGCCTCCCTACGAGCAGTACTTC
once | TRBJ2-7 | TRBV18 | - | CASSPDYRKSGQYF | TGTGCCAGCTCCCCTGACTATCGCAAGAGCGGGCAGTACTTC
- | TRBJ1-1 | TRBV3-1/TRBV3-2 | TRBD1 | CASSQANRGLGTEAFF | TGTGCCAGCAGCCAAGCGAACAGGGGGCTCGGCACTGAAGCTTTCTTT
- | TRBJ1-1 | TRBV5-3 | - | CARSLAFAGVGNTEAFF | TGTGCCAGAAGCTTGGCCTTCGCAGGGGTCGGGAACACTGAAGCTTTCTTT
- | TRBJ2-2 | TRBV11-2 | TRBD2 | CASSLVAGGFTGELFF | TGTGCCAGCAGCTTAGTAGCGGGGGGATTTACCGGGGAGCTGTTTTTT
- | TRBJ1-2 | TRBV5-8 | - | CASSLATGWYGYTF | TGTGCCAGCAGCTTGGCAACAGGGTGGTATGGCTACACCTTC
- | TRBJ2-7 | TRBV10-3 | - | CAISDQGKGKYEQYF | TGTGCCATCAGTGACCAGGGAAAGGGGAAATACGAGCAGTACTTC
- | TRBJ1-6 | TRBV7-2 | TRBD1 | CASRPRQGANSPLHF | TGTGCCAGCAGACCCCGACAGGGGGCTAATTCACCCCTCCACTTT
- | TRBJ2-3 | TRBV20-1 | TRBD2 | CRGISGDTQYF | TGCAGGGGAATTAGCGGGGATACGCAGTATTTT
- | TRBJ1-1 | TRBV5-1 | - | CASSWGGTSYTEAFF | TGCGCCAGCAGCTGGGGGGGCACATCCTACACTGAAGCTTTCTTT
- | TRBJ1-5 | TRBV7-8 | - | CASSSGRGRRINQPQHF | TGTGCCAGCAGCTCTGGCAGGGGACGGAGGATCAATCAGCCCCAGCATTTT
- | TRBJ1-1 | TRBV30 | - | CASCRDFNTEAFF | TGTGCCTCTTGCCGGGACTTTAACACTGAAGCTTTCTTT
- | TRBJ1-3 | TRBV5-4 | - | CASSLVASSGNTIYF | TGTGCCAGCAGCTTGGTGGCATCCTCTGGAAACACCATATATTTT
- | TRBJ1-4 | TRBV7-9 | TRBD1 | CASSLAQGAGEKLFF | TGTGCCAGCAGCTTGGCTCAGGGGGCGGGTGAAAAACTGTTTTTT
- | TRBJ2-4 | TRBV9 | TRBD1 | CASSADVGQGLTKNIQYF | TGTGCCAGCAGCGCCGACGTGGGACAGGGGTTAACAAAAAACATTCAGTACTTC
- | TRBJ2-5 | TRBV24-1 | TRBD2 | CATSEQRRGLLKETQYF | TGTGCCACCAGTGAACAACGCCGGGGACTATTAAAAGAGACCCAGTACTTC
- | TRBJ2-2 | TRBV7-2 | - | CASSFAAGELFF | TGTGCCAGCAGCTTCGCGGCCGGGGAGCTGTTTTTT
- | TRBJ1-4 | TRBV27 | TRBD1 | CASSTPGTGDEKLFF | TGTGCCAGCAGTACCCCCGGGACAGGGGATGAAAAACTGTTTTTT
- | TRBJ1-2 | TRBV6-5 | TRBD1 | CAIKKTGGTGGYTF | TGTGCCATAAAAAAGACAGGGGGAACGGGAGGCTACACCTTC
- | TRBJ1-6 | TRBV9 | TRBD1 | CASSGGTGVSPLHF | TGTGCCAGCAGCGGTGGGACAGGGGTTTCACCCCTCCACTTT
- | TRBJ1-3 | TRBV5-1 | TRBD1 | CASSYYPGGISGNTIYF | TGCGCCAGCAGCTATTATCCAGGGGGAATCTCTGGAAACACCATATATTTT
few | TRBJ2-5 | TRBV24-1 | TRBD1 | CATSDPLGDRGETQYF | TGTGCCACCAGTGATCCCCTCGGGGACAGGGGTGAGACCCAGTACTTC
few | TRBJ1-2 | TRBV11-3 | TRBD1 | CASSLDRGGYTF | TGTGCCAGCAGCTTGGACAGGGGTGGCTACACCTTC
- | TRBJ2-1 | TRBV4-1 | TRBD1 | CASSKTGDSYNEQFF | TGCGCCAGCAGCAAGACAGGGGACTCCTACAATGAGCAGTTCTTC
- | TRBJ1-2 | TRBV18 | TRBD1 | CASSSGGDTYGYTF | TGTGCCAGCTCATCAGGGGGCGATACCTATGGCTACACCTTC
- | TRBJ2-1 | TRBV5-4 | TRBD2 | CASSSKRGYNEQFF | TGTGCCAGCAGCTCGAAGCGGGGTTACAATGAGCAGTTCTTC
- | TRBJ2-2 | TRBV7-8 | - | CASSLVSGVGAGELFF | TGTGCCAGCAGCTTAGTATCGGGAGTAGGGGCCGGGGAGCTGTTTTTT
- | TRBJ1-2 | TRBV19 | - | CASSIGALDYGYTF | TGTGCCAGTAGTATAGGAGCCCTCGACTATGGCTACACCTTC
- | TRBJ1-4 | TRBV5-4 | - | CATSPGANEKLFF | TGTGCCACCTCCCCAGGGGCTAATGAAAAACTGTTTTTT
- | TRBJ1-6 | TRBV18 | - | CASSPTTGSTRSPLHF | TGTGCCAGCTCACCCACCACAGGGTCGACACGGTCACCCCTCCACTTT
- | TRBJ2-5 | TRBV5-1 | TRBD2 | CASSPAPGLVGETQYF | TGCGCCAGCAGCCCGGCACCGGGACTAGTGGGGGAGACCCAGTACTTC
- | TRBJ2-1 | TRBV19 | TRBD2 | CASSKRGTSYNEQFF | TGTGCCAGTAGTAAGCGGGGGACCTCCTACAATGAGCAGTTCTTC